This entry lists 29 T cell receptor beta chains sequenced from one sample in a study of T cells in Graves' hyperthyroidism and ophthalmopathy. RNA transcripts yielded amplified TCR beta CDR3 regions. TCR CDR3 regions were first amplified by RT-PCR with HTBI primers. TCRdb re-called the multiplex PCR reads through MiXCR, storing one row per CDR3 protein. The table includes approximately 430,000 distinct CDR3 sequences, about 15% detected once. Sequences were obtained from blood. The receptors derive from a young man with Graves' ophthalmopathy.

This clonotype was recorded many times. The chain links TRBV5-1 to TRBJ1-5; TRBD1 might be the D (5 bases). In germline, CDR1 is SGHRS, CDR2 YFSETQ. This CDR3 has 15 amino acids. V was trimmed by 4 bases and J by 3 bases, leaving 14 bases between them. This CDR3 reads CASSPDWGTNQPQHF. The CDR3 DNA follows: TGCGCCAGCAGCCCGGACTGGGGCACCAATCAGCCCCAGCATTTT.

The rearrangement links TRBV19 to TRBJ2-3; the match to TRBD1 covers 7 bases. V lost 1 base to trimming and J lost 5 bases; unmatched junction nucleotides: 6. Germline CDR1 LNHDA, CDR2 SQIVND (reference sequence). The CDR3 is made up of 15 amino acids. CDR3 DNA: TGTGCCAGTAGTATAGCGACAGGGAAAGGAGATACGCAGTATTTT. Its protein product is CASSIATGKGDTQYF.

This clonotype occurred many times. The chain recombines TRBV3-1 with TRBJ2-3; no reliable D call. Trimming pared 5 bases from V and 2 bases from J, leaving 8 bases between. The CDR3 is made up of 13 amino acids. Germline V lookup: CDR1 LGHDT, CDR2 YNNKEL (reference sequence). CDR3 loop: CASSRYSTDTQYF. The CDR3 region has the DNA TGTGCCAGCAGCAGGTATTCCACAGATACGCAGTATTTT.

This clonotype came up many times. The gene calls are TRBV7-9 and TRBJ2-3; D gene uncertain. V was cut by 2 bases and J by 6 bases, with 6 bases left in between. This CDR3 comprises 12 residues. Germline loops: CDR1 SEHNR, CDR2 FQNEAQ (reference sequence). CDR3 residues: CASSLSRDTQYF. DNA of the CDR3: TGTGCCAGCAGCTTATCTAGGGATACGCAGTATTTT.

The rearrangement links TRBV12-3 or TRBV12-4 to TRBJ1-5; the D is unclear. Trimming took 1 base from V and 5 from J, leaving 9 bases between them. The CDR3 has 14 residues. CDR3 loop: CASSLGSIYQPQHF. The DNA of the CDR3 is TGTGCCAGCAGTTTAGGATCAATTTATCAGCCCCAGCATTTT.

As to this clonotype: A read error may explain this, as a much larger clone is one base away. This chain uses TRBV9 with TRBJ2-1; 7 bases are shared with TRBD1. Matching the DNA end better, TRBJ2-7 makes the J call doubtful. CDR1 and CDR2 from the germline V gene are SGDLS and YYNGEE. The length of the CDR3 is 16 residues. CDR3 region: CASSDRGPVWFNEQYF. CDR3 nucleotides: TGTGCCAGCAGCGACAGGGGCCCGGTGTGGTTCAATGAGCAGTACTTC.

In its sample, this clonotype was seen a few times. The V gene is TRBV18, the J gene TRBJ2-1; the match to TRBD2 covers 7 bases. There are 16 residues in the CDR3. Germline lookup yields CDR1 KGHSH and CDR2 LQKENI. J gave up 5 bases and V 4 bases, and 11 bases lay outside the gene matches. The CDR3 nucleotides are TGTGCCAGCTCACTAGGCCGCGGGGGTTCAAACAATGAGCAGTTCTTC. Encoded protein: CASSLGRGGSNNEQFF.

This chain joins TRBV6-1 and TRBJ2-1; 10 positions match TRBD2. Germline CDR1 MNHNS, CDR2 SASEGT. The CDR3 totals 14 residues. With V trimmed by 5 bases and J by 9 bases, 7 bases remained unmatched. The DNA for the CDR3 is TGTGCCAGCAGTCTAGCGGGGGCTCCCAGTGAGCAGTTCTTC. Its translation is CASSLAGAPSEQFF.

V usage is TRBV5-1 and J usage is TRBJ2-7; the D gene is possibly TRBD1 (6 bases). CDR3 size: 14 residues. Trimming removed 4 bases at V and 1 base at J, with 12 bases between. Germline V gene data show CDR1 as SGHRS and CDR2 as YFSETQ. The CDR3 loop is CASSAGTSSYEQYF. The CDR3, as DNA: TGCGCCAGCAGCGCCGGGACAAGTTCCTACGAGCAGTACTTC.

This clonotype was seen repeatedly, ten times or more. This rearrangement joins TRBV20-1 to TRBJ2-3, with 9 nucleotides matching TRBD2. V lost 0 bases to trimming and J lost 5 bases; unmatched junction nucleotides: 6. The CDR3 loop spans 15 amino acids. Germline CDR1 and CDR2: DFQATT and SNEGSKA (reference sequence). Here the CDR3 reads CSARELAGSGDTQYF. Here the CDR3 DNA reads TGCAGTGCTAGAGAGCTAGCGGGATCTGGAGATACGCAGTATTTT.

This clonotype appeared many times. The chain employs TRBV2 and TRBJ1-6; 10 bases are a match to TRBD1. V was clipped by 4 bases and J by 8 bases; unmatched bases: 14. Germline V CDR1 and CDR2: SNHLY, FYNNEI. CDR3 size: 18 residues. This CDR3 is CASSAGVGDRGRDSPLHF. The CDR3, as DNA: TGTGCCAGCAGTGCAGGGGTCGGGGACAGGGGACGAGATTCACCCCTCCACTTT.

J is TRBJ2-5 and V is TRBV11-2, with TRBD1 matching 9 bases. The CDR3 sequence is 16 residues long. Per germline, CDR1 SGHAT and CDR2 FQNNGV. With V trimmed by 1 base and J by 1 base, 4 bases remained unmatched. CDR3 sequence: CASSLGGQGSQETQYF. As DNA, the CDR3 is TGTGCCAGCAGCTTAGGGGGACAGGGCTCCCAAGAGACCCAGTACTTC.

This clonotype occurred many times. V usage is TRBV3-1 and J usage is TRBJ1-6; unclear D gene. Trimming took off 0 bases at V and 9 bases at J, with 9 bases between the two ends. Germline V CDR1 and CDR2: LGHDT, YNNKEL (reference sequence). The CDR3 is made up of 14 amino acids. CDR3 bases: TGTGCCAGCAGCCAAGAAGTAGTTGGTTCACCCCTCCACTTT. It translates to CASSQEVVGSPLHF. Full variable domain (missing parts from reference TRBV3-1 and TRBJ1-6): DTAVSQTPKYLVTQMGNDKSIKCEQNLGHDTMYWYKQDSKKFLKIMFSYNNKELIINETVPNRFSPKSPDKAHLNLHINSLELGDSAVYFCASSQEVVGSPLHFGNGTRLTVT.

This clonotype was picked up many times. The rearrangement links TRBV5-1 to TRBJ2-3; D perhaps matches TRBD1 (5 bases). The germline V and J ends were trimmed by 1 base and 1 base, with 13 bases remaining between them. The germline V gene encodes CDR1 SGHRS and CDR2 YFSETQ. The CDR3 contains 16 residues. DNA of the CDR3: TGCGCCAGCAGCTTGTTGGGGCGCCCTGGCACAGATACGCAGTATTTT. This gives the protein CASSLLGRPGTDTQYF.

This clonotype was seen repeatedly, ten times or more. V usage is TRBV18 and J usage is TRBJ2-3; 13 bases agree with TRBD2. The germline V gene has CDR1 KGHSH and CDR2 LQKENI. This CDR3 spans 16 amino acids. J was trimmed by 3 bases and V by 1 base; bases with no gene match: 1. The CDR3 region has the DNA TGTGCCAGCTCACCACGGACTAGCGGGGGAACAGATACGCAGTATTTT. This translates into CASSPRTSGGTDTQYF. Filled out from reference TRBV18 and TRBJ2-3, the complete variable domain reads NAGVMQNPRHLVRRRGQEARLRCSPMKGHSHVYWYRQLPEEGLKFMVYLQKENIIDESGMPKERFSAEFPKEGPSILRIQQVVRGDSAAYFCASSPRTSGGTDTQYFGPGTRLTVL.

This clonotype showed up many times. The chain links TRBV3-1 to TRBJ1-1, with 9 nucleotides matching TRBD1. The germline V gene encodes CDR1 LGHDT and CDR2 YNNKEL (reference sequence). Trimming removed 1 base from V and 1 base from J; junction bases left unmatched: 7. This CDR3 contains 17 residues. The CDR3 is CASSQAWGQGQNTEAFF. CDR3 DNA sequence: TGTGCCAGCAGCCAAGCGTGGGGACAGGGACAGAACACTGAAGCTTTCTTT.

This clonotype was seen at least ten times. The J gene is TRBJ2-1, the V gene TRBV10-3; possibly TRBD2 for D (7 bases). The V end lost 6 bases, the J end lost 5 bases, and 14 bases lay between the germline ends. CDR1 ENHRY and CDR2 SYGVKD come from the germline V gene. This CDR3 region has 14 residues. This CDR3 is CAIRDRGGNNEQFF. The CDR3 nucleotides are TGTGCCATCAGGGACCGCGGGGGCAACAATGAGCAGTTCTTC.

The chain joins TRBV5-1 to TRBJ2-7, with a weak D call TRBD1 (6 bases). V lost 8 bases, J lost 6 bases, and 12 bases lay in between. Germline V gene sequence: CDR1 SGHRS, CDR2 YFSETQ. The CDR3 totals 11 residues. The CDR3 here is CASAGELEQYF. CDR3 nucleotides: TGCGCCAGTGCAGGGGAGCTCGAGCAGTACTTC.

At least ten counts were recorded for this clonotype. The CDR3 here is CASSEALATSSYEQYF. The CDR3 nucleotides read TGTGCCAGCAGCGAGGCCCTAGCGACAAGCTCCTACGAGCAGTACTTC. The chain uses TRBV9 and TRBJ2-7; maybe TRBD2 (6 bases). CDR1 and CDR2 from the germline V gene are SGDLS and YYNGEE. This CDR3 contains 16 residues. Trimming pared 3 bases from V and 0 bases from J, leaving 16 bases between. The entire variable domain, with the rest obtained from reference TRBV9 and TRBJ2-7, is as follows: DSGVTQTPKHLITATGQRVTLRCSPRSGDLSVYWYQQSLDQGLQFLIQYYNGEERAKGNILERFSAQQFPDLHSELNLSSLELGDSALYFCASSEALATSSYEQYFGPGTRLTVT.

The table lists this clonotype with many counts. The rearrangement joins TRBV5-1 to TRBJ2-3; 7 bases line up with TRBD2. Germline CDR1 is SGHRS and CDR2 is YFSETQ. Trimming removed 3 bases from V and 0 bases from J; junction bases left unmatched: 4. This CDR3 spans 15 amino acids. The CDR3 DNA sequence: TGCGCCAGCAGCTCGGCGGGGGTGAGCACAGATACGCAGTATTTT. Translation: CASSSAGVSTDTQYF.

This clonotype was seen at least ten times. V and J are TRBV29-1 and TRBJ1-1; D remains ambiguous. The CDR3 loop spans 12 amino acids. V gave up 6 bases and J gave up 1 base, with 9 bases separating them. Germline CDR1 is SQVTM and CDR2 is ANQGSEA. CDR3 nucleotide sequence: TGCAGCGTCCGGGATGGGAACACTGAAGCTTTCTTT. As protein: CSVRDGNTEAFF.

In its sample, this clonotype was seen a few times. The CDR3: CASSHTGTYYGYTF. Written as DNA, the CDR3 is TGCGCCAGCAGCCACACCGGGACATACTATGGCTACACCTTC. The chain uses TRBV4-1 and TRBJ1-2; possibly TRBD1 for D (6 bases). V dropped 3 bases and J dropped 3 bases, with 11 bases sitting between them. The CDR3 covers 14 residues. CDR1 and CDR2 from the germline V gene are MGHRA and YSYEKL.

This clonotype was picked up many times. This chain connects TRBV10-1 to TRBJ2-2; D remains unclear. This CDR3 region has 15 residues. CDR1 and CDR2 from the germline V gene are WNHNN and SYGVQD (reference sequence). V dropped 1 base and J dropped 2 bases, with 8 bases sitting between them. For the CDR3, the DNA is TGCGCCAGCAGTGAGTTAGGGCCTAACACCGGGGAGCTGTTTTTT. Translation gives CASSELGPNTGELFF.

This clonotype was seen ten or more times. The chain uses TRBV11-1 and TRBJ2-1; possible D gene TRBD2, 6 bases. V lost 5 bases, J lost 9 bases, and 11 bases lay in between. Germline loops: CDR1 SGHAT, CDR2 FQDESV (reference sequence). The CDR3 totals 12 residues. CDR3 amino acids: CASSRFGGEQFF. As DNA, the CDR3 is TGTGCCAGCAGCCGGTTCGGGGGTGAGCAGTTCTTC.

The rearrangement joins TRBV2 to TRBJ2-2, with 11 bases that match TRBD2. The germline V gene has CDR1 SNHLY and CDR2 FYNNEI. The CDR3 runs 15 residues. The junction had 4 bases not matched to a gene; V was cut back by 4 bases and J by 6 bases. CDR3 nucleotide sequence: TGTGCCAGCAGTGCGACTAGCGGGAAAGCCGGGGAGCTGTTTTTT. Protein: CASSATSGKAGELFF.

This clonotype occurred a few times. The V and J genes are TRBV10-1 and TRBJ1-1; no reliable D call. Trimming stripped 3 bases from V and 0 bases from J, with 8 bases between. CDR3 length: 14 amino acids. CDR1 and CDR2 from the germline V gene are WNHNN and SYGVQD (reference sequence). The chain's CDR3 is CASSERQMNTEAFF. The CDR3 DNA reads TGCGCCAGCAGTGAACGACAAATGAACACTGAAGCTTTCTTT.

This clonotype was seen repeatedly, ten times or more. The rearrangement joins TRBV5-1 to TRBJ2-1; 11 positions agree with TRBD2. Germline V gene lookup returns CDR1 SGHRS and CDR2 YFSETQ. CDR3 size: 15 residues. V lost 0 bases to trimming and J lost 9 bases; unmatched junction nucleotides: 5. The CDR3 DNA sequence: TGCGCCAGCAGCTTGGAGATAGCGGGAGGGCTTGAGCAGTTCTTC. It codes for CASSLEIAGGLEQFF. The whole variable domain, filled in from reference TRBV5-1 and TRBJ2-1, reads KAGVTQTPRYLIKTRGQQVTLSCSPISGHRSVSWYQQTPGQGLQFLFEYFSETQRNKGNFPGRFSGRQFSNSRSEMNVSTLELGDSALYLCASSLEIAGGLEQFFGPGTRLTVL.

This clonotype was seen ten or more times. This chain joins TRBV10-3 and TRBJ1-2, with D possibly TRBD1 on 6 matching bases. The V gene lost 0 bases and the J gene lost 7 bases, with 15 bases spanning the gap. Germline V CDR1 and CDR2: ENHRY, SYGVKD. CDR3 length: 15 residues. The CDR3 loop reads CAISESTDRRPGYTF. In DNA, the CDR3 is TGTGCCATCAGTGAGTCTACTGACAGGAGACCTGGCTACACCTTC.

This clonotype was seen ten or more times. The chain has TRBV6-1 and TRBJ2-3, with 10 bases that match TRBD1. J lost 6 bases, V lost 4 bases, and 4 bases had no gene match. Germline V gene sequence: CDR1 MNHNS, CDR2 SASEGT. CDR3 length: 14 residues. The CDR3 sequence: CASSGGTGVDTQYF. The CDR3, as DNA: TGTGCCAGCAGTGGGGGGACAGGGGTCGATACGCAGTATTTT.